These 7 T cell receptor beta chains were sequenced from one sample in a study of beta chain features in type 1 diabetes. TCRB transcripts that were expressed got sequenced, as all of the isolated RNA had been reverse transcribed. Generated by immunoSEQ multiplex PCR, the TCRdb table keeps only in-frame clones and is missing some. This table holds hundreds of thousands of clones, 11% found once. The sample was naive CD4+ T cells from blood. The receptors were sampled from a woman between 18 and 29 years old in good health.

The chain employs TRBV5-4 and TRBJ2-1; tentative D call: TRBD1 (6 bases). V was trimmed by 4 bases and J by 4 bases, leaving 18 bases between them. This CDR3 has 16 amino acids. Germline loops: CDR1 SGHNT, CDR2 YYREEE (reference sequence). CDR3 sequence reads: CASSHLGTSGYNEQFF. The CDR3 DNA follows: TGTGCCAGCAGCCACCTCGGGACATCAGGGTACAATGAGCAGTTCTTC. The full variable domain, its missing parts supplied by reference TRBV5-4 and TRBJ2-1, is ETGVTQSPTHLIKTRGQQVTLRCSSQSGHNTVSWYQQALGQGPQFIFQYYREEENGRGNFPPRFSGLQFPNYSSELNVNALELDDSALYLCASSHLGTSGYNEQFFGPGTRLTVL.

The chain carries TRBV18 and TRBJ1-1, with TRBD1 matching 7 bases. The V segment lost 4 bases and the J segment 1 base; nucleotides outside the gene matches: 3. CDR1 is KGHSH and CDR2 is LQKENI in the germline V gene. This CDR3 region has 14 residues. The CDR3 DNA reads TGTGCCAGCTCACGTGACAGGGAGAACACTGAAGCTTTCTTT. The encoded protein is CASSRDRENTEAFF.

The gene calls are TRBV7-9 and TRBJ1-1; D remains unclear. Germline CDR1 is SEHNR and CDR2 is FQNEAQ (reference sequence). V shed 2 bases and J shed 0 bases, with 19 bases lying between them. The CDR3 has 18 amino acids. In DNA form, the CDR3 reads TGTGCCAGCAGCTTAAGAACGCGTAGAATTAGCATGAACACTGAAGCTTTCTTT. Translation gives CASSLRTRRISMNTEAFF. The variable domain in full, completed from reference TRBV7-9 and TRBJ1-1, reads DTGVSQNPRHKITKRGQNVTFRCDPISEHNRLYWYRQTLGQGPEFLTYFQNEAQLEKSRLLSDRFSAERPKGSFSTLEIQRTEQGDSAMYLCASSLRTRRISMNTEAFFGQGTRLTVV.

This clone occurred a few times. The DNA for the CDR3 is TGTGCCAGCAGCTCTAGCGGGAGACGACCAGATACGCAGTATTTT. This encodes CASSSSGRRPDTQYF. V is TRBV7-9 and J is TRBJ2-3; 10 bases fit TRBD2. CDR1 is SEHNR, CDR2 FQNEAQ, per germline (reference sequence). The V segment lost 4 bases and the J segment 4 bases; nucleotides outside the gene matches: 5. The CDR3 extends over 15 amino acids.

The V call is TRBV11-2, the J call TRBJ2-3; unclear D gene. V lost 0 bases, J lost 11 bases, and 9 bases lay in between. Germline values: CDR1 SGHAT, CDR2 FQNNGV. The CDR3 has 12 amino acids. DNA of the CDR3: TGTGCCAGCAGCTTAGACAACAGCTGGCAGTATTTT. Its protein is CASSLDNSWQYF.

The J gene is TRBJ2-7, the V gene TRBV9; 11 bases are shared with TRBD2. Germline-derived CDR1 and CDR2 are SGDLS and YYNGEE. With 7 bases clipped from V and 3 bases from J, the junction kept 3 bases outside the gene matches. The CDR3 is 13 residues long. The CDR3 DNA sequence: TGTGCCAGCTCCGGGACTAGCGGCTACGAGCAGTACTTC. Residues: CASSGTSGYEQYF.

The chain is built from TRBV18 and TRBJ2-5; no firm D call. Germline CDR1 is KGHSH and CDR2 is LQKENI. Trimming cost V 3 bases and J 2 bases, with 7 bases left between them. The CDR3 loop spans 13 amino acids. CDR3 amino acids: CASSPLRQETQYF. The CDR3 DNA is TGTGCCAGCTCACCCCTCCGTCAAGAGACCCAGTACTTC.